The 15 T cell receptor beta chains below come from one sample, sequenced in a study of metastatic and nonmetastatic thyroid tumors. Patients underwent thyroid surgery, and none had received any treatment before it. TCRdb redid the clone calls on the PCR reads using MiXCR. Of fewer than 12,000 clones listed, under 30% are singletons. Material for sequencing was tumor tissue. These receptors were collected from a male donor with papillary thyroid cancer or a benign thyroid nodule (not recorded which). Some clones in this sample may be carry-over from other donors' samples.

A few counts support this clone. V gene TRBV28 combines with J gene TRBJ1-5; no firm D call. The V gene lost 5 bases and the J gene lost 3 bases, with 2 bases spanning the gap. This CDR3 is 11 amino acids long. Looked up from germline, CDR1 is MDHEN and CDR2 is SYDVKM. The CDR3 region is CASSDNQPQHF. The CDR3 DNA sequence: TGTGCCAGCAGTGACAATCAGCCCCAGCATTTT.

In its sample, this clone was seen a few times. The V call is TRBV6-5, the J call TRBJ2-7; 7 bases fit TRBD1. Germline V lookup: CDR1 MNHEY, CDR2 SVGAGI. Germline trimming cut 0 bases from V and 1 base from J; bases unmatched to any gene: 6. The CDR3 covers 16 residues. CDR3 sequence: CASSYSRTGGSYEQYF. CDR3 DNA: TGTGCCAGCAGTTACTCGAGGACAGGAGGATCCTACGAGCAGTACTTC.

This clone is termed medium-sized. The chain couples TRBV2 to TRBJ2-1; D gene uncertain. Trimming took 4 bases from V and 10 from J, leaving 8 bases between them. The CDR3 runs 11 residues. CDR1 is SNHLY and CDR2 is FYNNEI in the germline V gene. The CDR3 bases are TGTGCCAGCAGTGGGGCTATGGAGCAGTTCTTC. This codes for CASSGAMEQFF.

The chain carries TRBV7-9 and TRBJ1-3; D remains unclear. This CDR3 comprises 13 residues. CDR1 SEHNR and CDR2 FQNEAQ come from the germline V gene (reference sequence). V was clipped by 2 bases and J by 8 bases, with 10 bases between them. The CDR3 nucleotides read TGTGCCAGCAGCTTATCGGGGTGGGACACCATATATTTT. It translates to CASSLSGWDTIYF.

As regards this clone: One base away lies a much larger clone, so this may be a sequencing read error. This sequence joins TRBV11-2 and TRBJ2-5; 15 positions agree with TRBD2. The DNA end favors TRBJ2-1, so the J call may be wrong. Germline CDR1 is SGHAT and CDR2 is FQNNGV. This CDR3 region has 20 residues. The CDR3 nucleotides are TGTGCCAGCAACTCACCGGGGACTAGCGGGAGGTTTCCCGGATCGGATGAGCAGTTCTTC. This translates into CASNSPGTSGRFPGSDEQFF.

This clone was counted many times. The chain employs TRBV18 and TRBJ2-5; D might be TRBD2 (5 bases). CDR3 length: 15 residues. The germline gives CDR1 KGHSH, CDR2 LQKENI. V was shortened by 5 bases and J by 0 bases, with 13 bases between the two germline ends. The CDR3 DNA follows: TGTGCCAGCTCAATGCAGCCGACTAACCAAGAGACCCAGTACTTC. It specifies CASSMQPTNQETQYF.

Remarks on this clone: Because the CDR3 is missing its conserved closing phenylalanine or tryptophan, this is likely a read error. The chain uses TRBV20-1 and TRBJ1-2; perhaps TRBD1 as D (6 bases). Germline V gene sequence: CDR1 DFQATT, CDR2 SNEGSKA (reference sequence). This CDR3 has 12 amino acids. CDR3 bases: TGCAGTGCTAGAGGGACAGCCTATGTCTACACCATC. It translates to CSARGTAYVYTI.

The rearrangement uses TRBV20-1 and TRBJ1-4; TRBD1 matches 7 bases. Trimming removed 0 bases from V and 8 bases from J; junction bases left unmatched: 9. The CDR3 length is 15 residues. Germline assignment: CDR1 DFQATT and CDR2 SNEGSKA (reference sequence). The CDR3 DNA reads as TGCAGTGCTAGAGACGACAGGGTTCCGGAGGAAAAACTGTTTTTT. Its translation is CSARDDRVPEEKLFF.

The chain couples TRBV11-2 to TRBJ2-1, with 9 bases matching TRBD2. With V trimmed by 3 bases and J by 7 bases, 7 bases remained unmatched. The germline V gene encodes CDR1 SGHAT and CDR2 FQNNGV. The CDR3 has 15 residues. CDR3 sequence: CASSLVAGEKNEQFF. The CDR3 DNA sequence: TGTGCCAGCAGCTTGGTAGCGGGAGAAAAGAATGAGCAGTTCTTC.

In this sample, this clone turned up a few times. The chain carries TRBV6-1 and TRBJ2-7; 9 nucleotides line up with TRBD1. The CDR3 extends over 13 amino acids. The germline CDR1 and CDR2 sequences are MNHNS and SASEGT. The V and J ends lost 6 bases and 5 bases, in that order; junction bases with no gene match: 5. CDR3 sequence reads: CASSRDRVNEQYF. The CDR3 DNA is TGTGCCAGCAGCCGGGACAGGGTGAACGAGCAGTACTTC.

There are a few counts of this clone. This may stem from a read error, because a much larger clone lies one nucleotide away. This chain joins TRBV25-1 and TRBJ2-3; D call uncertain. The J call is doubtful: the DNA matches TRBJ1-5 better. Germline V gene lookup returns CDR1 MGHDK and CDR2 SYGVNS. The CDR3 loop spans 16 amino acids. Here the CDR3 reads CASSEWIAGVTDTQHF. In nucleotides, the CDR3 is TGTGCCAGCAGTGAGTGGATAGCGGGAGTCACAGATACGCAGCATTTT.

This clone has ten or more counts. CDR3 residues: CASSIDRMNTEAFF. As DNA, the CDR3 is TGTGCCAGCTCAATTGACAGGATGAACACTGAAGCTTTCTTT. V usage is TRBV18 and J usage is TRBJ1-1; D is perhaps TRBD1 (6 bases). CDR1 is KGHSH, CDR2 LQKENI, per germline. The CDR3 is made up of 14 amino acids. V lost 5 bases and J lost 0, with 10 bases in between. Together with reference TRBV18 and TRBJ1-1, the CDR3 gives the full variable domain: NAGVMQNPRHLVRRRGQEARLRCSPMKGHSHVYWYRQLPEEGLKFMVYLQKENIIDESGMPKERFSAEFPKEGPSILRIQQVVRGDSAAYFCASSIDRMNTEAFFGQGTRLTVV.

A few counts support this clone. The chain couples TRBV5-8 to TRBJ2-1, with 8 bases identical to TRBD2. The CDR3 spans 14 residues. J gave up 6 bases and V 5 bases, and 7 bases lay outside the gene matches. CDR1 and CDR2 (germline): SGHTS, YDEGEE. The CDR3 nucleotides are TGTGCCAGCAGTCGCGGGACTAGTCTCAATGAGCAGTTCTTC. It translates to CASSRGTSLNEQFF.

The rearrangement uses TRBV30 and TRBJ2-7; 8 nucleotides align to TRBD1. The CDR3 runs 13 residues. The V gene end was trimmed by 7 bases and the J gene end by 6 bases; junction bases not matched to a gene: 11. From germline, CDR1 is GTSNPN and CDR2 SVGIG (reference sequence). The CDR3 sequence: CAYPTGVIGEQYF. The CDR3 bases are TGTGCCTACCCGACAGGGGTGATTGGCGAGCAGTACTTC.

By its share, this clone is medium-sized. The chain employs TRBV7-9 and TRBJ2-1, with TRBD1 matching over 9 bases. The CDR3 covers 15 residues. V dropped 5 bases and J dropped 4; count of bases not matched to a gene: 6. Germline CDR1 is SEHNR and CDR2 is FQNEAQ (reference sequence). CDR3 sequence: CASSLLGTGYNEQFF. In DNA, the CDR3 is TGTGCCAGCAGCCTACTAGGGACAGGGTACAATGAGCAGTTCTTC.